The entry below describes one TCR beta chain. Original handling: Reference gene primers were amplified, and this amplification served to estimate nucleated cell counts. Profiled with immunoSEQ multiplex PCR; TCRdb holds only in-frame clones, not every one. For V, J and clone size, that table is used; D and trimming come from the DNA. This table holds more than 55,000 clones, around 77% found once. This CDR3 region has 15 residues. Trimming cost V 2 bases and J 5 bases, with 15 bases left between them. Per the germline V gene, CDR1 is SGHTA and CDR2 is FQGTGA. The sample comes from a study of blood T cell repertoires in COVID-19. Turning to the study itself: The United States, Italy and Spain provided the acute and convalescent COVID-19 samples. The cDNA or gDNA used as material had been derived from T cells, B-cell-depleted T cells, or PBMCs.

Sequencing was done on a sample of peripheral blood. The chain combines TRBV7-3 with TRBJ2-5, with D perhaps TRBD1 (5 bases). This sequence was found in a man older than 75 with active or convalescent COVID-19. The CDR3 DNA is TGTGCCAGCAGCTTACAGGGCGGTATTGTCGAGACCCAGTACTTC. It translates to CASSLQGGIVETQYF. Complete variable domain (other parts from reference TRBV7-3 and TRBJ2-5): GAGVSQTPSNKVTEKGKYVELRCDPISGHTALYWYRQSLGQGPEFLIYFQGTGAADDSGLPNDRFFAVRPEGSVSTLKIQRTERGDSAVYLCASSLQGGIVETQYFGPGTRLLVL.